This T cell receptor (beta chain) was observed in a study of CD8 T cells in ankylosing spondylitis. Regarding the study as a whole: Disease-linked clones reportedly showed significant enrichment in matched ankylosing spondylitis synovial fluid. CD8+ cells made up the disease-linked clones, which were relatively rare in peripheral blood. Seemingly characteristic of ankylosing spondylitis blood was a TCR beta motif consisting of 7 or 8 highly homologous variants.

A note on this clonotype: Its antigen remains unknown.

Molecular-barcoded quantitative 5'-RACE produced these TCR beta libraries. TCRdb fed the 5' RACE reads into MiXCR, producing one record per CDR3 protein. The sample lists a few hundred thousand distinct CDR3 sequences, around 11% occurring once. This receptor was taken from a male donor with ankylosing spondylitis or in good health (not recorded which). Sample: blood, either unsorted or a sorted T cell fraction (not recorded which).

DNA for the CDR3: TGTGCCAGCAGTTACTCAGGAGGTTTGGGGGGTGCGAACACCGGGGAGCTGTTTTTT. It specifies CASSYSGGLGGANTGELFF. The chain employs TRBV6-5 and TRBJ2-2; D is possibly TRBD2 (6 bases). V was pared by 0 bases and J by 0 bases, with 17 bases between. CDR3 length equals 19 residues. Germline V gene lookup returns CDR1 MNHEY and CDR2 SVGAGI.